Following are 32 T cell receptor beta chains from one sample sequenced in a study of blood T cell repertoires in COVID-19. Some clones are missing from TCRdb's copy, which holds only in-frame ones; the method was immunoSEQ multiplex PCR. The sample includes 250,000 or so clones, 80% to 90% seen only once; the top ten take 1.9%. Sequencing used PBMCs or T cells enriched from blood (not recorded which). The receptors were gathered from a woman between 45 and 60 years old who had recovered from COVID-19.

The rearrangement joins TRBV7-8 to TRBJ1-5; D is perhaps TRBD1 (5 bases). CDR3 size: 13 residues. Trimming took 6 bases from V and 2 from J, leaving 8 bases between them. CDR1 and CDR2 from the germline V gene are SGHVS and FQNEAQ. CDR3 coding DNA: TGTGCCAGCAGAACAGGCCGCAATCAGCCCCAGCATTTT. Residues: CASRTGRNQPQHF.

The chain carries TRBV3-1 (or the pseudogene TRBV3-2) and TRBJ2-1; possibly TRBD2 for D (6 bases). Germline loops: CDR1 LGHDT, CDR2 YNNKEL (reference sequence). Trimming removed 7 bases from V and 9 bases from J, with 28 bases in between. This CDR3 contains 17 residues. CDR3 DNA: TGTGCCAGCACGAACGCAAGAGAGAGGGCCCGGGGAGGTGAGCAGTTCTTC. Encoded protein: CASTNARERARGGEQFF.

The table lists this clone with a few counts. The J gene is TRBJ1-2, the V gene TRBV6-5; 8 nucleotides line up with TRBD1. V shed 6 bases, J shed 8 bases, and the junction held 11 bases outside the gene matches. There are 14 residues in the CDR3. CDR1 MNHEY and CDR2 SVGAGI come from the germline V gene. CDR3 bases: TGTGCCAGCAGCCCGGGGACAGGAGGTTTGGGCTACACCTTC. Protein product: CASSPGTGGLGYTF.

V usage is TRBV6-5 and J usage is TRBJ1-5, with D possibly being TRBD1 (5 bases). V gave up 4 bases and J gave up 7 bases, with 14 bases separating them. This CDR3 region has 14 residues. Per germline, CDR1 MNHEY and CDR2 SVGAGI. CDR3 bases: TGTGCCAGCAGTTTAATCCAGGGAAACCAGCCCCAGCATTTT. It is translated as CASSLIQGNQPQHF.

V gene TRBV19 combines with J gene TRBJ1-5; 9 bases agree with TRBD1. Losses at the gene ends were 4 bases for V and 6 bases for J; bases not matched to a gene: 7. The CDR3 runs to 15 residues. CDR1 and CDR2 (germline): LNHDA, SQIVND (reference sequence). CDR3 loop: CASSTRTGVSQPQHF. The CDR3 coding sequence is TGTGCCAGTAGTACCCGGACAGGGGTTAGTCAGCCCCAGCATTTT.

The rearrangement links TRBV6-2 or TRBV6-3 to TRBJ1-5; D perhaps matches TRBD1 (6 bases). The CDR3 spans 15 residues. The V end lost 6 bases, the J end lost 1 base, and 13 bases lay between the germline ends. Germline V gene lookup returns CDR1 MNHEY and CDR2 SVGEGT. CDR3 amino acids: CASSPIDRSNQPQHF. The CDR3 DNA sequence: TGTGCCAGCAGCCCTATCGACAGGAGCAATCAGCCCCAGCATTTT.

This chain links TRBV5-1 with TRBJ2-5, with 12 bases identical to TRBD2. The CDR3 length is 16 residues. Germline values: CDR1 SGHRS, CDR2 YFSETQ. J gave up 2 bases and V 4 bases, and 6 bases lay outside the gene matches. CDR3 loop: CASSPGLAGWQETQYF. The DNA for the CDR3 is TGCGCCAGCAGCCCCGGACTAGCGGGATGGCAAGAGACCCAGTACTTC. The full variable domain, rest sourced from reference TRBV5-1 and TRBJ2-5, is KAGVTQTPRYLIKTRGQQVTLSCSPISGHRSVSWYQQTPGQGLQFLFEYFSETQRNKGNFPGRFSGRQFSNSRSEMNVSTLELGDSALYLCASSPGLAGWQETQYFGPGTRLLVL.

Of note for this clone: Within the sample, other DNA sequences also encode this same CDR3. The chain carries TRBV18 and TRBJ1-1, with 8 bases identical to TRBD1. There are 14 residues in the CDR3. V lost 2 bases to trimming and J lost 1 base; unmatched junction nucleotides: 0. Germline values: CDR1 KGHSH, CDR2 LQKENI. The CDR3 bases are TGTGCCAGCTCACCAGGGACAGGGAACACTGAAGCTTTCTTT. This encodes CASSPGTGNTEAFF.

This clone turned up a few times. The chain employs TRBV4-2 and TRBJ1-4; tentatively, D is TRBD1 (5 bases). The CDR3 totals 15 residues. Germline assignment: CDR1 LGHNA and CDR2 YNFKEQ. V lost 0 bases and J 6 bases, leaving 11 bases between the germline ends. CDR3 region: CASSQDGTVYEKLFF. DNA for the CDR3: TGTGCCAGCAGCCAAGATGGGACTGTATATGAAAAACTGTTTTTT.

Here the CDR3 DNA reads TGTGCCACCAGCAGCTTCAGGGGGACCGGGGAGCTGTTTTTT. This sequence encodes CATSSFRGTGELFF. The rearrangement uses TRBV15 and TRBJ2-2; 7 nucleotides align to TRBD1. Germline V gene sequence: CDR1 LNHNV, CDR2 YYDKDF (reference sequence). The CDR3 has 14 residues. The V gene end was trimmed by 3 bases and the J gene end by 5 bases; junction bases not matched to a gene: 3.

This chain connects TRBV5-1 to TRBJ2-3; D perhaps matches TRBD1 (6 bases). Trimming took off 4 bases at V and 0 bases at J, with 12 bases between the two ends. Germline CDR1 and CDR2: SGHRS and YFSETQ. CDR3 length: 15 residues. CDR3 residues: CASSPSGHSTDTQYF. The CDR3 DNA reads as TGCGCCAGCAGCCCGTCGGGACATAGCACAGATACGCAGTATTTT.

V usage is TRBV3-1 (or the pseudogene TRBV3-2) and J usage is TRBJ2-2, with 7 positions matching TRBD2. CDR3 length equals 16 residues. After removal of 5 bases from V and 1 base from J, the junction contained 7 bases not matched to a gene. Germline lookup yields CDR1 LGHDT and CDR2 YNNKEL (reference sequence). CDR3 in amino acids: CASSFTGGRNTGELFF. CDR3 bases: TGTGCCAGCAGCTTTACGGGAGGAAGGAACACCGGGGAGCTGTTTTTT.

The genes are TRBV10-2 and TRBJ2-3; perhaps TRBD2 as D (6 bases). Germline CDR1 is WSHSY and CDR2 is SAAADI. The germline V and J ends were trimmed by 4 bases and 3 bases, with 14 bases remaining between them. This CDR3 comprises 15 residues. The CDR3 loop reads CASSALASRTDTQYF. Here the CDR3 DNA reads TGCGCCAGCAGTGCCCTAGCGTCGCGAACAGATACGCAGTATTTT.

The genes are TRBV27 and TRBJ2-1; D is perhaps TRBD2 (6 bases). The V end lost 2 bases, the J end lost 8 bases, and 16 bases lay between the germline ends. The CDR3 sequence is 15 residues long. Germline CDR1 is MNHEY and CDR2 is SMNVEV (reference sequence). The CDR3 protein is CASSLIGLPTDEQFF. Written as DNA, the CDR3 is TGTGCCAGCAGTTTAATCGGACTACCTACGGATGAGCAGTTCTTC.

The chain has TRBV5-4 and TRBJ2-2; 8 positions agree with TRBD1. Losses at the gene ends were 4 bases for V and 0 bases for J; bases not matched to a gene: 5. Per germline, CDR1 SGHNT and CDR2 YYREEE (reference sequence). The CDR3 is 16 residues long. The CDR3 bases are TGTGCCAGCAGCCCCCAGGGGGCAGCGAACACCGGGGAGCTGTTTTTT. It yields the protein CASSPQGAANTGELFF.

The chain has TRBV27 and TRBJ2-7, with 11 bases that match TRBD2. The CDR3 has 16 amino acids. Germline V CDR1 and CDR2: MNHEY, SMNVEV (reference sequence). The J segment lost 3 bases and the V segment lost 5 bases, leaving 9 bases of the junction unmatched. The CDR3 DNA is TGTGCCAGCAGTCCCGACCTTACTAGCGGGAGCTACGAGCAGTACTTC. This sequence encodes CASSPDLTSGSYEQYF.

J is TRBJ2-5 and V is TRBV6-5; D perhaps matches TRBD2 (6 bases). The CDR3 sequence is 14 residues long. The germline CDR1 and CDR2 sequences are MNHEY and SVGAGI. The V end was cut by 6 bases, the J end by 7 bases, with 18 bases between. The CDR3 loop is CASSRAGRVLTQYF. The CDR3 DNA reads TGTGCCAGCAGCCGAGCGGGCCGGGTTTTGACCCAGTACTTC.

This chain connects TRBV2 to TRBJ1-2, with TRBD1 matching over 8 bases. Germline V lookup: CDR1 SNHLY, CDR2 FYNNEI. V gave up 5 bases and J gave up 6 bases; unmatched junction bases: 5. This CDR3 contains 13 residues. The CDR3 region is CASSRDRGHGYTF. The CDR3, as DNA: TGTGCCAGCAGTCGCGACAGGGGACATGGCTACACCTTC.

A few counts support this clone. The chain combines TRBV7-2 with TRBJ1-6; D call uncertain. Germline V lookup: CDR1 SGHTA, CDR2 FQGNSA. The V and J ends lost 5 bases and 10 bases respectively, with 18 bases between them. This CDR3 spans 15 amino acids. The CDR3 region has the DNA TGTGCCAGCAGCCCCGCGGGCCGCCGGAACTCACCCCTCCACTTT. It specifies CASSPAGRRNSPLHF.

V gene TRBV6-5 combines with J gene TRBJ2-7; D might be TRBD1 (6 bases). This CDR3 comprises 13 residues. The ends were cut back, 5 bases at V and 3 bases at J, with 11 bases in the middle. From germline, CDR1 is MNHEY and CDR2 SVGAGI. The CDR3 protein is CASSPPDSYEQYF. The CDR3 DNA reads as TGTGCCAGCAGTCCACCGGACAGCTACGAGCAGTACTTC.

The chain combines TRBV15 with TRBJ1-1; D unresolved. CDR1 and CDR2 from the germline V gene are LNHNV and YYDKDF (reference sequence). The V end lost 5 bases, the J end lost 4 bases, and 17 bases lay between the germline ends. The CDR3 runs 15 residues. The CDR3 here is CATSSRFTGGTEAFF. The CDR3 region has the DNA TGTGCCACCAGCTCCCGGTTTACCGGTGGCACTGAAGCTTTCTTT.

The CDR3 loop is CASSLDRGQGVPYEQYF. The CDR3 coding sequence is TGTGCCAGCAGCTTAGACAGGGGACAGGGCGTTCCCTACGAGCAGTACTTC. The chain uses TRBV7-9 and TRBJ2-7, with 9 nucleotides matching TRBD1. The CDR3 consists of 17 residues. Germline CDR1 reads SEHNR; CDR2 reads FQNEAQ (reference sequence). The trim removed 1 base at V and 2 bases at J, leaving 9 bases unmatched.

This chain uses TRBV3-1 (or the pseudogene TRBV3-2) with TRBJ2-7, with a tentative D call TRBD1 (5 bases). CDR1 and CDR2 (germline): LGHDT, YNNKEL (reference sequence). The CDR3 runs to 14 residues. V gave up 1 base and J gave up 1 base, with 8 bases separating them. CDR3 amino acids: CASSQGRVSYEQYF. The CDR3 DNA reads as TGTGCCAGCAGCCAAGGCAGGGTTTCCTACGAGCAGTACTTC.

V and J are TRBV11-2 and TRBJ2-1; 7 positions agree with TRBD2. Trimming at V came to 2 bases and at J to 5 bases, leaving 3 bases not matched to a gene. Germline loops: CDR1 SGHAT, CDR2 FQNNGV. The length of the CDR3 is 14 residues. DNA for the CDR3: TGTGCCAGCAGCTTATCCGCGGGAGACAATGAGCAGTTCTTC. It translates to CASSLSAGDNEQFF. The entire variable domain, with the rest obtained from reference TRBV11-2 and TRBJ2-1, is as follows: EAGVAQSPRYKIIEKRQSVAFWCNPISGHATLYWYQQILGQGPKLLIQFQNNGVVDDSQLPKDRFSAERLKGVDSTLKIQPAKLEDSAVYLCASSLSAGDNEQFFGPGTRLTVL.

The V and J genes are TRBV21-1 and TRBJ2-7; the D call in the table, TRBD2, was not verified against the DNA. TRBV21-1 is a listed pseudogene. The CDR3 extends over 16 amino acids. Written as DNA, the CDR3 is TGTGCCAGCAGCAAAGCGCGCAATAGCAAGTCCTACGAGCAGTACTTC. This codes for CASSKARNSKSYEQYF.

This sequence joins TRBV10-1 and TRBJ2-4; tentative D call: TRBD1 (6 bases). This CDR3 contains 14 residues. Germline V lookup: CDR1 WNHNN, CDR2 SYGVQD (reference sequence). Trimming stripped 3 bases from V and 8 bases from J, with 14 bases between. CDR3 sequence: CASSDSRQEDIQYF. CDR3 bases: TGCGCCAGCAGTGATAGTAGACAGGAGGACATTCAGTACTTC.

This clone was counted a few times. The chain carries TRBV6-1 and TRBJ2-7; 8 nucleotides match TRBD2. This CDR3 comprises 16 residues. J gave up 0 bases and V 1 base, and 5 bases lay outside the gene matches. CDR1 is MNHNS, CDR2 SASEGT, per germline. CDR3 region: CASSEVAGLSSYEQYF. For the CDR3, the DNA is TGTGCCAGCAGTGAAGTAGCGGGACTCAGCTCCTACGAGCAGTACTTC.

V and J are TRBV29-1 and TRBJ1-1, with no clear D. Germline V CDR1 and CDR2: SQVTM, ANQGSEA. The CDR3 is 12 residues long. V lost 5 bases, J lost 0 bases, and 7 bases lay in between. The CDR3 nucleotides read TGCAGCGTTCTAGAGATGAACACTGAAGCTTTCTTT. This gives the protein CSVLEMNTEAFF.

The gene calls are TRBV5-1 and TRBJ2-2; 10 positions agree with TRBD2. Germline V gene sequence: CDR1 SGHRS, CDR2 YFSETQ. The CDR3 runs to 15 residues. The V and J ends lost 3 bases and 6 bases, in that order; junction bases with no gene match: 5. In DNA form, the CDR3 reads TGCGCCAGCAGCTATCTAGCGGGAGCGTCCGGGGAGCTGTTTTTT. Amino acid sequence: CASSYLAGASGELFF. The full variable domain, with the rest looked up from reference TRBV5-1 and TRBJ2-2, is KAGVTQTPRYLIKTRGQQVTLSCSPISGHRSVSWYQQTPGQGLQFLFEYFSETQRNKGNFPGRFSGRQFSNSRSEMNVSTLELGDSALYLCASSYLAGASGELFFGEGSRLTVL.

The chain is built from TRBV4-1 and TRBJ1-2; 10 bases are a match to TRBD1. Trimming removed 5 bases from V and 5 bases from J; junction bases left unmatched: 11. Germline-derived CDR1 and CDR2 are MGHRA and YSYEKL. CDR3 length: 16 amino acids. The chain's CDR3 is CASSAPGTGEEYGYTF. CDR3 DNA: TGCGCCAGCAGCGCCCCCGGGACAGGGGAGGAGTATGGCTACACCTTC.

CDR3 DNA sequence: TGTGCCAGCAGCCGGGACTTTTCGAGCTCCTATAATTCACCCCTCCACTTT. Translating it yields CASSRDFSSSYNSPLHF. The chain combines TRBV7-8 with TRBJ1-6; tentatively, D is TRBD1 (5 bases). The V end lost 5 bases, the J end lost 0 bases, and 14 bases lay between the germline ends. CDR1 and CDR2 from the germline V gene are SGHVS and FQNEAQ. This CDR3 spans 17 amino acids.

V is TRBV19 and J is TRBJ2-1, with 10 positions matching TRBD1. The CDR3 covers 15 residues. After removal of 7 bases from V and 3 bases from J, the junction contained 6 bases not matched to a gene. Per the germline V gene, CDR1 is LNHDA and CDR2 is SQIVND (reference sequence). The CDR3 reads CASKGTGAFYNEQFF. CDR3 in DNA: TGTGCCAGTAAGGGGACAGGGGCCTTCTACAATGAGCAGTTCTTC. The whole variable domain, remainder taken from reference TRBV19 and TRBJ2-1, is DGGITQSPKYLFRKEGQNVTLSCEQNLNHDAMYWYRQDPGQGLRLIYYSQIVNDFQKGDIAEGYSVSREKKESFPLTVTSAQKNPTAFYLCASKGTGAFYNEQFFGPGTRLTVL.